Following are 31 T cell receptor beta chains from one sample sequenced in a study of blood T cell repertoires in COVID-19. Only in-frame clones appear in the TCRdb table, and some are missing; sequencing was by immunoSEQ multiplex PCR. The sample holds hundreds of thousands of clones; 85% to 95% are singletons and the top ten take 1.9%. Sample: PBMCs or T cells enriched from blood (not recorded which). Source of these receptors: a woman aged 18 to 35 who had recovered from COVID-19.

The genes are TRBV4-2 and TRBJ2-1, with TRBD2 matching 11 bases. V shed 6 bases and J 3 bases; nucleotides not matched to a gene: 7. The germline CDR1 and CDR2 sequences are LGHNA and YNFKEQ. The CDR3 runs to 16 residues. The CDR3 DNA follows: TGTGCCAGCAGTCCCGGGGGACTAGCGGACTACAATGAGCAGTTCTTC. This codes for CASSPGGLADYNEQFF.

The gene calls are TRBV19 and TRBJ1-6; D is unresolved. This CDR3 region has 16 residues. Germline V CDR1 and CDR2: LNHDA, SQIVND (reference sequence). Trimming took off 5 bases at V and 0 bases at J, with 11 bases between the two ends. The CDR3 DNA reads TGTGCCAGTAGTTTGTCTGGCATCTCCTATAATTCACCCCTCCACTTT. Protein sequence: CASSLSGISYNSPLHF.

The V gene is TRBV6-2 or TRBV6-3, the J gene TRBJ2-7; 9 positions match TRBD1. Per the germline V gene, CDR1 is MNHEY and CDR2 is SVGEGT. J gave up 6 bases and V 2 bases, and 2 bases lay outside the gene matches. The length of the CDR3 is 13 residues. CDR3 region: CASSYGTGSEQYF. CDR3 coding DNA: TGTGCCAGCAGTTACGGGACAGGGTCCGAGCAGTACTTC.

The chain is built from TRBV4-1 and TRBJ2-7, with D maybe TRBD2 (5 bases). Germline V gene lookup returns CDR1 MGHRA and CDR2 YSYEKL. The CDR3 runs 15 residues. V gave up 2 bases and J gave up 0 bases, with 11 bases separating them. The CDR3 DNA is TGCGCCAGCAGCCAATTTTCTAGCTACTCCTACGAGCAGTACTTC. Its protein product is CASSQFSSYSYEQYF.

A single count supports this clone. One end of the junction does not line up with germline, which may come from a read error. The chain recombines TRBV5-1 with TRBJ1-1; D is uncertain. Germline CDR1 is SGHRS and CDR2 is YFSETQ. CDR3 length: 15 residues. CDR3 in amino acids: CACRPTAGMNTEAFF. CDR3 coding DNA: TGCGCCTGCAGACCTACGGCAGGCATGAACACTGAAGCTTTCTTT.

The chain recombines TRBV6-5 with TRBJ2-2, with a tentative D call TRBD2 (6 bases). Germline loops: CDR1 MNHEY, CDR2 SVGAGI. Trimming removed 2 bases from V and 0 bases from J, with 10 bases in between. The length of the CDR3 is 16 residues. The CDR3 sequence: CASSYGGSANTGELFF. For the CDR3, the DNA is TGTGCCAGCAGTTACGGGGGGAGCGCGAACACCGGGGAGCTGTTTTTT.

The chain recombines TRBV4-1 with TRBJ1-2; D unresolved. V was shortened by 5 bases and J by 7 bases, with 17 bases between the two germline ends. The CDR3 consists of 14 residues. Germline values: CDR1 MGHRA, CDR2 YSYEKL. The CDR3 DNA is TGCGCCAGCAGCTCCGTAGGCGCGGGCGGTGGCTACACCTTC. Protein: CASSSVGAGGGYTF.

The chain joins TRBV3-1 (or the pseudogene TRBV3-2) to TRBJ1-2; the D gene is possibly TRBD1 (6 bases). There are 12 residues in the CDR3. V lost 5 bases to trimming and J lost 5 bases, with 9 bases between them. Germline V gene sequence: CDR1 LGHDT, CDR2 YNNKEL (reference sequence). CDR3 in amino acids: CASSEGQYGYTF. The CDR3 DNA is TGTGCCAGCAGCGAAGGACAGTATGGCTACACCTTC.

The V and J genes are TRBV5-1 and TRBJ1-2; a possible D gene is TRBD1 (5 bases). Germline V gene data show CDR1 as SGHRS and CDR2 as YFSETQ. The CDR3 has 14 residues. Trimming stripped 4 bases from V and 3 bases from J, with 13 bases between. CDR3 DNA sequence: TGCGCCAGCAGCATAACAACGGGGGACTATGGCTACACCTTC. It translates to CASSITTGDYGYTF.

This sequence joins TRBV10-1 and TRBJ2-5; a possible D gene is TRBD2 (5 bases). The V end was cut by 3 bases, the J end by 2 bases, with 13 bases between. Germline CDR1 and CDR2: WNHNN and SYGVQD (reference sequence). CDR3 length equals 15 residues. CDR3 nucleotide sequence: TGCGCCAGCAGTGATCCGGCGACGGGACAAGAGACCCAGTACTTC. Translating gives CASSDPATGQETQYF.

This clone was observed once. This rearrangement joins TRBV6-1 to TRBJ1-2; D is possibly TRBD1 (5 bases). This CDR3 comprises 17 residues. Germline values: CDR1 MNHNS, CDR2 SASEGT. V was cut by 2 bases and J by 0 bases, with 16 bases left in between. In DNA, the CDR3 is TGTGCCAGCAGTGAAATTGAGGCAGGGTCGGCTAACTATGGCTACACCTTC. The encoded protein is CASSEIEAGSANYGYTF.

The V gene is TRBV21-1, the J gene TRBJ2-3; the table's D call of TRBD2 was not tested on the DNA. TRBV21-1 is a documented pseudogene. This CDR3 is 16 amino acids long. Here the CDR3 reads CASSALSSGVTDTQYF. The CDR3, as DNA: TGTGCCAGCAGCGCCCTCTCCAGCGGGGTGACCGATACGCAGTATTTT.

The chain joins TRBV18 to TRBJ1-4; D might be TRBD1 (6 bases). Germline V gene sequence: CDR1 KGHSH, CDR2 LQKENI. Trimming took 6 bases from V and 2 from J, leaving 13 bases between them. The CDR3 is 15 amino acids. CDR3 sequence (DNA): TGTGCCAGCTCTCAGGGGCAGGGGACTAATGAAAAACTGTTTTTT. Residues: CASSQGQGTNEKLFF.

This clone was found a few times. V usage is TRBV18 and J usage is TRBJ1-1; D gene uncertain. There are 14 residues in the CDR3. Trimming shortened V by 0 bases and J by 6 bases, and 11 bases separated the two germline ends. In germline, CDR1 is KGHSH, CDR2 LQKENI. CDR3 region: CASSPPVSGSEAFF. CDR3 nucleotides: TGTGCCAGCTCACCACCTGTATCGGGATCTGAAGCTTTCTTT. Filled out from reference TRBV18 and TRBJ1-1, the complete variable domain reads NAGVMQNPRHLVRRRGQEARLRCSPMKGHSHVYWYRQLPEEGLKFMVYLQKENIIDESGMPKERFSAEFPKEGPSILRIQQVVRGDSAAYFCASSPPVSGSEAFFGQGTRLTVV.

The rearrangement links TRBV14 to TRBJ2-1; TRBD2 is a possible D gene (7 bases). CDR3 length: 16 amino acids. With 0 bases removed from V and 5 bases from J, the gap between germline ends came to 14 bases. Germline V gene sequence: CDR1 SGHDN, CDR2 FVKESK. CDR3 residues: CASSQDWGEGDNEQFF. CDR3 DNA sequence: TGTGCCAGCAGCCAAGACTGGGGGGAGGGGGACAATGAGCAGTTCTTC.

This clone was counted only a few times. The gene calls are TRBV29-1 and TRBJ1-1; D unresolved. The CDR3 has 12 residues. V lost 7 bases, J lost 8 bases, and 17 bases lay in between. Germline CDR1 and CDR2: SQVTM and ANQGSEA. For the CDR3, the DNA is TGCAGCGCATCCCCGCCGTCCCGGGAAGCTTTCTTT. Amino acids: CSASPPSREAFF. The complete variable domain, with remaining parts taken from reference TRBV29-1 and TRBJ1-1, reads SAVISQKPSRDICQRGTSLTIQCQVDSQVTMMFWYRQQPGQSLTLIATANQGSEATYESGFVIDKFPISRPNLTFSTLTVSNMSPEDSSIYLCSASPPSREAFFGQGTRLTVV.

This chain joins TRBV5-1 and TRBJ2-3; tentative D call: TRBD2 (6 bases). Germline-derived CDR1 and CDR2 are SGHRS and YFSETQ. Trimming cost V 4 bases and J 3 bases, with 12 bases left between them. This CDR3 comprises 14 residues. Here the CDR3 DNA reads TGCGCCAGCAGCACGGGACTTGAAACAGATACGCAGTATTTT. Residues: CASSTGLETDTQYF. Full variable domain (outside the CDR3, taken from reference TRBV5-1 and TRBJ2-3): KAGVTQTPRYLIKTRGQQVTLSCSPISGHRSVSWYQQTPGQGLQFLFEYFSETQRNKGNFPGRFSGRQFSNSRSEMNVSTLELGDSALYLCASSTGLETDTQYFGPGTRLTVL.

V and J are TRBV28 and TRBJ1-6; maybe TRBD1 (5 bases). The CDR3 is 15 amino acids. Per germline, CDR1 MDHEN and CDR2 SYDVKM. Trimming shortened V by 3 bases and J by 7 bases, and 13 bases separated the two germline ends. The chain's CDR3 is CASSFTRVGNSPLHF. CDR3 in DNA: TGTGCCAGCAGTTTTACCAGGGTCGGGAATTCACCCCTCCACTTT.

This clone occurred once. The CDR3 here is CASSLAGGDSGNTIYF. The CDR3 region has the DNA TGTGCCAGCAGCTTAGCAGGGGGGGACTCTGGAAACACCATATATTTT. The rearrangement uses TRBV7-6 and TRBJ1-3; D might be TRBD1 (6 bases). The CDR3 spans 16 residues. Germline assignment: CDR1 SGHVS and CDR2 FNYEAQ. The ends were cut back, 0 bases at V and 0 bases at J, with 9 bases in the middle.

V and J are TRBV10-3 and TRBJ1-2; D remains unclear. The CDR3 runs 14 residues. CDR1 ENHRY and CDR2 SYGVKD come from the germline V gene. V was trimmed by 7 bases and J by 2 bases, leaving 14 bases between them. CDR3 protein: CAIKDPGRNYGYTF. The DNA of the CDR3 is TGTGCCATCAAAGACCCCGGCAGGAACTATGGCTACACCTTC.

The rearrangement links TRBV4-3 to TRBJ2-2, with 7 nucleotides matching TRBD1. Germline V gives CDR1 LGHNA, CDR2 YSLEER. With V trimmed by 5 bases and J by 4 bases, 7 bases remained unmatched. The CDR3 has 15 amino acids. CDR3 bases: TGCGCCAGCAGCTTTACAGGGGATGGCACCGGGGAGCTGTTTTTT. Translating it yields CASSFTGDGTGELFF.

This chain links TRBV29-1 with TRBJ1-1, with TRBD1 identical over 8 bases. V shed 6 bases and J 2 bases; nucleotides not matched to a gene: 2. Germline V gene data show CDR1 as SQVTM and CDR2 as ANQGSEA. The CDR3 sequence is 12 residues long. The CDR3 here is CSVDRANTEAFF. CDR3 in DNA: TGCAGCGTGGACAGGGCAAACACTGAAGCTTTCTTT.

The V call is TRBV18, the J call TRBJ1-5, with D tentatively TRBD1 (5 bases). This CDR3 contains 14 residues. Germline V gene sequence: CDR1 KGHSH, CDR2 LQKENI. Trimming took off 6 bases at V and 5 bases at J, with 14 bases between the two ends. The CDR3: CASSPDTKDQPQHF. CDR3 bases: TGTGCCAGCTCCCCGGACACTAAGGATCAGCCCCAGCATTTT.

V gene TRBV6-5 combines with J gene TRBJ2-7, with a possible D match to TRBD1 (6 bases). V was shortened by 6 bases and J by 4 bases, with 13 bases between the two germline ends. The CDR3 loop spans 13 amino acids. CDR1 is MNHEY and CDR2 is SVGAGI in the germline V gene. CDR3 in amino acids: CASSRDKGYEQYF. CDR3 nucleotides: TGTGCCAGCAGCAGGGACAAGGGGTACGAGCAGTACTTC.

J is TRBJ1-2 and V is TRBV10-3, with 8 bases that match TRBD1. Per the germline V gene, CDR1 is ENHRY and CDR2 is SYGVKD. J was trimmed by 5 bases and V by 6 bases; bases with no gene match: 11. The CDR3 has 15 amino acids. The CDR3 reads CAISPTGEPFYGYTF. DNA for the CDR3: TGTGCCATCAGCCCGACAGGGGAACCCTTTTATGGCTACACCTTC.

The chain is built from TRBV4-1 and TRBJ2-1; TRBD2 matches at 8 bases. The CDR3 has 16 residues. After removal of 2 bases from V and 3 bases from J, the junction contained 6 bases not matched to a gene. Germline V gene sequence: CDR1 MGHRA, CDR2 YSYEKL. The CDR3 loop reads CASSQSERGYYNEQFF. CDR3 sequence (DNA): TGCGCCAGCAGCCAAAGTGAGCGGGGGTACTACAATGAGCAGTTCTTC.

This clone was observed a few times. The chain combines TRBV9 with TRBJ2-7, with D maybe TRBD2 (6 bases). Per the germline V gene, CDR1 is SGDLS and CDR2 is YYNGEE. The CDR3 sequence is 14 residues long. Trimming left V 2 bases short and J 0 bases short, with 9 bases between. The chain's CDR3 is CASSVGTFSYEQYF. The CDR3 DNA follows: TGTGCCAGCAGCGTCGGGACTTTCTCCTACGAGCAGTACTTC.

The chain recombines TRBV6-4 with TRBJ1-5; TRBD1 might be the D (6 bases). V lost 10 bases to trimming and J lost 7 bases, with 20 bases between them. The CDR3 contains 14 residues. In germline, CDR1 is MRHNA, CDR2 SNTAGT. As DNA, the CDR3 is TGTGCCAAGATGACAAAGCGGGACAAGCAGCCCCAGCATTTT. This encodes CAKMTKRDKQPQHF.

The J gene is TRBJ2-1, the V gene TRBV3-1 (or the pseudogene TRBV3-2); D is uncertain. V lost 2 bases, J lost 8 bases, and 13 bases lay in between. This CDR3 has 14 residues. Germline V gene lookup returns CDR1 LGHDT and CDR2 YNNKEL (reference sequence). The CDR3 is CASSQLHEFDEQFF. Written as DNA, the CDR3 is TGTGCCAGCAGCCAACTTCATGAGTTTGATGAGCAGTTCTTC.

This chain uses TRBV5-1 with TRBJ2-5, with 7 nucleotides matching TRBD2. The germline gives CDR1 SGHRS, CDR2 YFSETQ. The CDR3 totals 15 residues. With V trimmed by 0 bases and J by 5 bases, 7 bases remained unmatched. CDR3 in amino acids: CASSLGGRQGETQYF. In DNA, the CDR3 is TGCGCCAGCAGCTTGGGCGGGAGACAAGGGGAGACCCAGTACTTC. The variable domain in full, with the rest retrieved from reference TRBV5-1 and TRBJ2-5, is KAGVTQTPRYLIKTRGQQVTLSCSPISGHRSVSWYQQTPGQGLQFLFEYFSETQRNKGNFPGRFSGRQFSNSRSEMNVSTLELGDSALYLCASSLGGRQGETQYFGPGTRLLVL.

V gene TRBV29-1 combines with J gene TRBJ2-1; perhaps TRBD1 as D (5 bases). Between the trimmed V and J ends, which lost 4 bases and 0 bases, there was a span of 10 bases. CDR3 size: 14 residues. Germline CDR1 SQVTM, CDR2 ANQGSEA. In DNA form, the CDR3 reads TGCAGCGTTGTGGGGCAGTACTCCTACAATGAGCAGTTCTTC. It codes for CSVVGQYSYNEQFF.